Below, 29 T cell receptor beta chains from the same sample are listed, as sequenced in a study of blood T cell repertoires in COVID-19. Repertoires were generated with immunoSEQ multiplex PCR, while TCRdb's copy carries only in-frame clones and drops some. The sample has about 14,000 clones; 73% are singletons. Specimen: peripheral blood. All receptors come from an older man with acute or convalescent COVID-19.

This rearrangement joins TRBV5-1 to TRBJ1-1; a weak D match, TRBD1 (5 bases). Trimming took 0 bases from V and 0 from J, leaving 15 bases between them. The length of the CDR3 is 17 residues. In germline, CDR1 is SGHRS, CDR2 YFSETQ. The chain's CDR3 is CASSLAQGLGLNTEAFF. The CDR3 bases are TGCGCCAGCAGCTTGGCCCAGGGTCTGGGCCTGAACACTGAAGCTTTCTTT.

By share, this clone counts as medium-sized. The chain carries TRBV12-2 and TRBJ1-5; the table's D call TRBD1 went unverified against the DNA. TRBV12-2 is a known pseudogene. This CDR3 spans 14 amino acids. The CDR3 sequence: CASKAFRGLQPQHF. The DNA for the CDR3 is TGTGCAAGTAAGGCGTTCAGGGGGCTTCAGCCCCAGCATTTT.

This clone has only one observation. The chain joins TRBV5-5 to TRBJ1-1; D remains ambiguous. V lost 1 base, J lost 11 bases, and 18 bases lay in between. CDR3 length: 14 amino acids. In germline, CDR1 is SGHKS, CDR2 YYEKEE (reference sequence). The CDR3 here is CASSLSSGDLFAFF. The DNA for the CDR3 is TGTGCCAGCAGCTTGTCGTCCGGGGATCTTTTCGCTTTCTTT.

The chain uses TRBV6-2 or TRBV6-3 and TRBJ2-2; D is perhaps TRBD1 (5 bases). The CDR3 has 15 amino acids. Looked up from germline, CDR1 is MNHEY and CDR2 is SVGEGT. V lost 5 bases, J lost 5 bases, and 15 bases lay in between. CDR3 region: CASSTGAVWTGELFF. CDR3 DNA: TGTGCCAGCAGTACTGGGGCGGTTTGGACCGGGGAGCTGTTTTTT.

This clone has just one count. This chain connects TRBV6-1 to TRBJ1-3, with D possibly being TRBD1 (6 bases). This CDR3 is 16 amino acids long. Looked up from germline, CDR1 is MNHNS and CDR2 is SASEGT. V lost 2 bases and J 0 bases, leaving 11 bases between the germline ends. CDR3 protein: CASSEQTGRSGNTIYF. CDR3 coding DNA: TGTGCCAGCAGTGAACAGACAGGCCGCTCTGGAAACACCATATATTTT.

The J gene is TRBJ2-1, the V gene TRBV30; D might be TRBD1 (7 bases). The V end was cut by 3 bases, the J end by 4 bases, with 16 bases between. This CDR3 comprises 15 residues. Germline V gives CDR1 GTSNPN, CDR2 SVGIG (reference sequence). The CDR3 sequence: CAWRRDSSLYNEQFF. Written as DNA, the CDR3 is TGTGCCTGGAGGCGGGACAGCAGTTTATACAATGAGCAGTTCTTC.

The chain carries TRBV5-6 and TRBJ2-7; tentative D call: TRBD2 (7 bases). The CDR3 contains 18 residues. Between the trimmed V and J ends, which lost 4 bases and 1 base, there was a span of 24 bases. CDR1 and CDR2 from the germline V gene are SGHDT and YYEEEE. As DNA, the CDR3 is TGTGCCAGCAGCACCCCTACGGGGGGCAGGGGTAGTTCCTACGAGCAGTACTTC. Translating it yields CASSTPTGGRGSSYEQYF.

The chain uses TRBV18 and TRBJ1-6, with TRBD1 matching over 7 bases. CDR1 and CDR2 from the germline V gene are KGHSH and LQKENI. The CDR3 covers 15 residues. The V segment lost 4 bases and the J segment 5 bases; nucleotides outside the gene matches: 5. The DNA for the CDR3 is TGTGCCAGCTCACGGGGGACAGCGGATAATTCACCCCTCCACTTT. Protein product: CASSRGTADNSPLHF.

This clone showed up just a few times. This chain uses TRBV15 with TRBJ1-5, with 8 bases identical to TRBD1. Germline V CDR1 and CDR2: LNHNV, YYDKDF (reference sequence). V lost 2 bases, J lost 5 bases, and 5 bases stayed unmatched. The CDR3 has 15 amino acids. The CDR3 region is CATSRQGASDQPQHF. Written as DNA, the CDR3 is TGTGCCACCAGCAGACAGGGGGCATCGGATCAGCCCCAGCATTTT.

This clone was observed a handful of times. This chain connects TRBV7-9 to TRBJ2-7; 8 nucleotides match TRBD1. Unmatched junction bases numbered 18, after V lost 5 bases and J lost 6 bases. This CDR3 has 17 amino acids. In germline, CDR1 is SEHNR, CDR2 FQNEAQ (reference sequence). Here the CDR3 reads CASSLTGTGGLRGEQYF. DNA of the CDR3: TGTGCCAGCAGCCTTACCGGGACAGGAGGTCTACGTGGCGAGCAGTACTTC.

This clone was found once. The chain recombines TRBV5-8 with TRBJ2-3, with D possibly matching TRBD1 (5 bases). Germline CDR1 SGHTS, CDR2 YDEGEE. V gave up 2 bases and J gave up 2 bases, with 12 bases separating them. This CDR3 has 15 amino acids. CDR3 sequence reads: CASSLVTRDTDTQYF. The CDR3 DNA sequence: TGTGCCAGCAGCTTAGTGACCAGGGACACAGATACGCAGTATTTT.

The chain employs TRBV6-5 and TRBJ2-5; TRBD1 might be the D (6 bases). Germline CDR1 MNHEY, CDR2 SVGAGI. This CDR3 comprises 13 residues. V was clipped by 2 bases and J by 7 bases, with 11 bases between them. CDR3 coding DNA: TGTGCCAGCAGTTACGAGGGGGTGCGGACCCAGTACTTC. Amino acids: CASSYEGVRTQYF.

The CDR3, as DNA: TGTGCCAGCAGCTTGGCAAGGGGTACAGGGAATAGGAACGAGCAGTACTTC. Translation: CASSLARGTGNRNEQYF. V usage is TRBV5-4 and J usage is TRBJ2-7; D may be TRBD1 (6 bases). V was trimmed by 0 bases and J by 5 bases, leaving 21 bases between them. The CDR3 spans 17 residues. The germline CDR1 and CDR2 sequences are SGHNT and YYREEE (reference sequence).

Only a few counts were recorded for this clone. The CDR3 nucleotides are TGTGCCAGCAGCGGACAGAGCTCTGGAAACACCATATATTTT. Protein product: CASSGQSSGNTIYF. The V and J genes are TRBV6-5 and TRBJ1-3; tentative D call: TRBD1 (6 bases). Per the germline V gene, CDR1 is MNHEY and CDR2 is SVGAGI. The V gene lost 6 bases and the J gene lost 0 bases, with 9 bases spanning the gap. The CDR3 totals 14 residues.

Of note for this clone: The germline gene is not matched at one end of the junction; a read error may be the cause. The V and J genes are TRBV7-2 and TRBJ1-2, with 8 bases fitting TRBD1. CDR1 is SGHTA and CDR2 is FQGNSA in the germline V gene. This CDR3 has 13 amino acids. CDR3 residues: CASSRDTYRDRRF. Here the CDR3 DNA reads TGTGCCAGCAGCCGCGACACCTACCGGGACAGGCGCTTC. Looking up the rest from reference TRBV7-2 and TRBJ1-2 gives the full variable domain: GAGVSQSPSNKVTEKGKDVELRCDPISGHTALYWYRQSLGQGLEFLIYFQGNSAPDKSGLPSDRFSAERTGGSVSTLTIQRTQQEDSAVYLCASSRDTYRDRRFGSGTRLTVV.

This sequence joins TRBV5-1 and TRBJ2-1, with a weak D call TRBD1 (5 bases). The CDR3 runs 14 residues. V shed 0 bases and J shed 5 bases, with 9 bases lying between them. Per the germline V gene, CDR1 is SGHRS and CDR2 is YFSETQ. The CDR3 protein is CASSLEDRDNEQFF. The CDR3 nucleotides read TGCGCCAGCAGCTTGGAAGACAGAGACAATGAGCAGTTCTTC.

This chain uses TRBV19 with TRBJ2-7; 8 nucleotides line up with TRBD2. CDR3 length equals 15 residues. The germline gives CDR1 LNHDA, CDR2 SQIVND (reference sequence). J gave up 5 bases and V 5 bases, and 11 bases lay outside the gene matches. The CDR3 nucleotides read TGTGCCAGTAGTCTCTCAACGGGGGGGCCCCACGAGCAGTACTTC. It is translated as CASSLSTGGPHEQYF.

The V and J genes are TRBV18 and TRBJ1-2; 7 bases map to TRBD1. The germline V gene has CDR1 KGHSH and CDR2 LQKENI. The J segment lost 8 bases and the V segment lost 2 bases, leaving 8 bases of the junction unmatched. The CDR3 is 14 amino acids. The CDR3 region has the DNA TGTGCCAGCTCACCAGACAGGGAGCCTTGGGGCTACACCTTC. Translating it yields CASSPDREPWGYTF.

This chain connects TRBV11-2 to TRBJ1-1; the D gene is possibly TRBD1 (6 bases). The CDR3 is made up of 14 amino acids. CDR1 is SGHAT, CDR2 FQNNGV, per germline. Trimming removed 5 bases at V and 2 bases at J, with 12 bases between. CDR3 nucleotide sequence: TGTGCCAGCAGCGCAGAGGGGGTAAACACTGAAGCTTTCTTT. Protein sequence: CASSAEGVNTEAFF. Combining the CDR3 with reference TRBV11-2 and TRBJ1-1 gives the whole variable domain EAGVAQSPRYKIIEKRQSVAFWCNPISGHATLYWYQQILGQGPKLLIQFQNNGVVDDSQLPKDRFSAERLKGVDSTLKIQPAKLEDSAVYLCASSAEGVNTEAFFGQGTRLTVV.

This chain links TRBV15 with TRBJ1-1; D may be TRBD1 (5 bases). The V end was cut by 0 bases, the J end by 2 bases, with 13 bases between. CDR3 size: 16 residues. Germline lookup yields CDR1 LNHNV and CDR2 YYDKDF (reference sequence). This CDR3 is CATSRESTVSNTEAFF. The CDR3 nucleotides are TGTGCCACCAGCAGAGAATCGACAGTTTCCAACACTGAAGCTTTCTTT.

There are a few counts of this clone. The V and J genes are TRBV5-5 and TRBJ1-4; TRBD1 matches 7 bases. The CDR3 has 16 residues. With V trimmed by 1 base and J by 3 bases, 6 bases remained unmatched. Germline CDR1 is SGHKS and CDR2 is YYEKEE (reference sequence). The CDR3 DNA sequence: TGTGCCAGCAGCTTGATAGGGGGCGCGGCTAATGAAAAACTGTTTTTT. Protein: CASSLIGGAANEKLFF.

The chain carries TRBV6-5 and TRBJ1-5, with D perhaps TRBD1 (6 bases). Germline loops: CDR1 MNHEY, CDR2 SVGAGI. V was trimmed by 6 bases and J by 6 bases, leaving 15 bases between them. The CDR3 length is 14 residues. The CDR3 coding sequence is TGTGCCAGCAGACCTGGACAGCTAGGTCAGCCCCAGCATTTT. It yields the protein CASRPGQLGQPQHF.

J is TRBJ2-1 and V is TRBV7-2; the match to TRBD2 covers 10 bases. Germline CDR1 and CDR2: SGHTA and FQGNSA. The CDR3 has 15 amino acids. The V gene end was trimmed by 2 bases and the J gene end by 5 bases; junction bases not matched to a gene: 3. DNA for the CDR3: TGTGCCAGCAGCTTAAGACTAGCGGGTCACAATGAGCAGTTCTTC. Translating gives CASSLRLAGHNEQFF.

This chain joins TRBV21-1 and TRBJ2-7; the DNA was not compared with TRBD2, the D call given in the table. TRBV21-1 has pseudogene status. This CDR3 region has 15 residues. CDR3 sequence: CASSKVLAGSYEQYF. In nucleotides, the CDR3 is TGTGCCAGCAGCAAAGTCCTAGCGGGGTCTTACGAGCAGTACTTC.

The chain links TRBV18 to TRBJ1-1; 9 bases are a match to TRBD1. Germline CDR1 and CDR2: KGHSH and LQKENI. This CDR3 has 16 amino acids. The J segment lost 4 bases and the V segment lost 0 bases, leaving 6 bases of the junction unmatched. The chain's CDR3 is CASSPPAGQGRTEAFF. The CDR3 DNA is TGTGCCAGCTCACCACCGGCGGGACAGGGTCGCACTGAAGCTTTCTTT.

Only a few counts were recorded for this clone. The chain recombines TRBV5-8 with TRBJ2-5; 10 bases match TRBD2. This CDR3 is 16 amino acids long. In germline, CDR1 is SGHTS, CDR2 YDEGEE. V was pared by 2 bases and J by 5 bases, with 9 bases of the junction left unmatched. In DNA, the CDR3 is TGTGCCAGCAGCTTAGGGCTAGCGGGAGACGTGGAGACCCAGTACTTC. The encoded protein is CASSLGLAGDVETQYF.

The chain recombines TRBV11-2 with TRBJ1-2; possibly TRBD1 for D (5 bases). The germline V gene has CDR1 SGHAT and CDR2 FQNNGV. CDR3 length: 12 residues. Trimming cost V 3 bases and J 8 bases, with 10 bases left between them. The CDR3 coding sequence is TGTGCCAGCAGCTTCGGGGGAGGCGGCTACACCTTC. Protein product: CASSFGGGGYTF. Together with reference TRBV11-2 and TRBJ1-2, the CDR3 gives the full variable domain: EAGVAQSPRYKIIEKRQSVAFWCNPISGHATLYWYQQILGQGPKLLIQFQNNGVVDDSQLPKDRFSAERLKGVDSTLKIQPAKLEDSAVYLCASSFGGGGYTFGSGTRLTVV.

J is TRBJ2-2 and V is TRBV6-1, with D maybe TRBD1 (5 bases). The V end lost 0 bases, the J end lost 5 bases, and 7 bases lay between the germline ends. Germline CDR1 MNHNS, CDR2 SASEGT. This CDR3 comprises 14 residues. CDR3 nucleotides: TGTGCCAGCAGTGAAGCTAGGGGAACCGGGGAGCTGTTTTTT. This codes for CASSEARGTGELFF.

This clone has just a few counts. The chain's CDR3 is CASSGQSYGYTF. Written as DNA, the CDR3 is TGTGCCAGCAGCGGACAGAGTTATGGCTACACCTTC. The rearrangement links TRBV9 to TRBJ1-2, with TRBD1 as a possible D gene (5 bases). Germline V gives CDR1 SGDLS, CDR2 YYNGEE. The CDR3 has 12 residues. V was trimmed by 3 bases and J by 5 bases, leaving 8 bases between them.